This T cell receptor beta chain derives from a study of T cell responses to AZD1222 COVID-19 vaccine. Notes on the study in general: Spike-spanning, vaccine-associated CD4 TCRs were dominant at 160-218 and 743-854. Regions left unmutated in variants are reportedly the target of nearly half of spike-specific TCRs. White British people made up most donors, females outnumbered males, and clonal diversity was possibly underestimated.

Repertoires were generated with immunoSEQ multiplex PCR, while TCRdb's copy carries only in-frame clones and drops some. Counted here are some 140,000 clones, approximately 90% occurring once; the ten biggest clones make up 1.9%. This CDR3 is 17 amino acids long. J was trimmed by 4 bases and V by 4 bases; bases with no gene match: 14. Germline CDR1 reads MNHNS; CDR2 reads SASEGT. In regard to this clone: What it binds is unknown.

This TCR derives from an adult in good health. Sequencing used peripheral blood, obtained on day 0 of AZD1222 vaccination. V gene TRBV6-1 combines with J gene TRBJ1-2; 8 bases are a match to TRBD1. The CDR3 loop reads CASSAGTGGTGSYGYTF. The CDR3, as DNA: TGTGCCAGCAGTGCCGGGACAGGAGGGACCGGGAGCTATGGCTACACCTTC.